The T cell receptor (beta chain) under discussion was sequenced for a study of human T cells and chemical hapten exposure. Broader study findings: After DPC sensitization, TCRs above 1 in 1000 frequency showed no change.

CDR1 MNHNY and CDR2 SVGAGI come from the germline V gene (reference sequence). V shed 4 bases and J 4 bases; nucleotides not matched to a gene: 6. CDR3 length equals 15 residues. The study's library attached unique molecular identifiers to single cDNA molecules. One entry per CDR3 protein results from TCRdb running MiXCR on the reads. Among about 120,000 distinct CDR3 sequences listed, 8% to 9.5% were seen once. This clonotype was found many times. Its antigen is not identified. From whole blood left unfractionated, total RNA was extracted. The TCR was taken from a human donor in good health. Some clones in this sample may be carry-over from other donors' samples. Sequencing was carried out using whole blood. J is TRBJ2-3 and V is TRBV6-6, with 9 bases that match TRBD2. The CDR3: CASSSLAGSADTQYF. The CDR3 region has the DNA TGTGCCAGCAGTTCCCTAGCGGGAAGTGCAGATACGCAGTATTTT.